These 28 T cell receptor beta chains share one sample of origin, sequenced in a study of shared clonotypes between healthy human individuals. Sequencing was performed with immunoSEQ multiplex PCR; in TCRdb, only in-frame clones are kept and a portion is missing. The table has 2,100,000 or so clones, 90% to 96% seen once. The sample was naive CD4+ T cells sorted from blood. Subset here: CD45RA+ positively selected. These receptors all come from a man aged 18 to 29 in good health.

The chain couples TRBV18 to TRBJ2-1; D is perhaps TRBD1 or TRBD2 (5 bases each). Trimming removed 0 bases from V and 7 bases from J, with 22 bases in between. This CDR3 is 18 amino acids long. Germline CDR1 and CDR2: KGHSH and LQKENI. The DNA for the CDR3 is TGTGCCAGCTCACCACCTTGGGGTGGGGACGAAGGTCGGAATGAGCAGTTCTTC. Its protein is CASSPPWGGDEGRNEQFF.

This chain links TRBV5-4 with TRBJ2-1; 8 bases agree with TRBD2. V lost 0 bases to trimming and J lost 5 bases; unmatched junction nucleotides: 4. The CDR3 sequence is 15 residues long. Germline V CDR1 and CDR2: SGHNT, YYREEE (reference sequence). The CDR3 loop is CASSLDGRVHNEQFF. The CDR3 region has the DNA TGTGCCAGCAGCTTGGACGGGAGGGTCCACAATGAGCAGTTCTTC. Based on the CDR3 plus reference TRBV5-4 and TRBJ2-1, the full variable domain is ETGVTQSPTHLIKTRGQQVTLRCSSQSGHNTVSWYQQALGQGPQFIFQYYREEENGRGNFPPRFSGLQFPNYSSELNVNALELDDSALYLCASSLDGRVHNEQFFGPGTRLTVL.

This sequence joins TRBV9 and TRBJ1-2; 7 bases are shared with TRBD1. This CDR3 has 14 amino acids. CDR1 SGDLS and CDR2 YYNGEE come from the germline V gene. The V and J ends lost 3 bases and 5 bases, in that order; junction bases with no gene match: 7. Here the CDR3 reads CASSGRQGVYGYTF. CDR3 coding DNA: TGTGCCAGCAGCGGACGACAGGGCGTGTATGGCTACACCTTC. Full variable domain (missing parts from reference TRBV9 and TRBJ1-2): DSGVTQTPKHLITATGQRVTLRCSPRSGDLSVYWYQQSLDQGLQFLIQYYNGEERAKGNILERFSAQQFPDLHSELNLSSLELGDSALYFCASSGRQGVYGYTFGSGTRLTVV.

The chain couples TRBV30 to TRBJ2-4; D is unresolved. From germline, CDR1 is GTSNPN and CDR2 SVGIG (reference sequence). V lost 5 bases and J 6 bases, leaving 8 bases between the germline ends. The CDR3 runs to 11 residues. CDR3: CAWAPGNIQYF. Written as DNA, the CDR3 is TGTGCCTGGGCACCGGGAAACATTCAGTACTTC.

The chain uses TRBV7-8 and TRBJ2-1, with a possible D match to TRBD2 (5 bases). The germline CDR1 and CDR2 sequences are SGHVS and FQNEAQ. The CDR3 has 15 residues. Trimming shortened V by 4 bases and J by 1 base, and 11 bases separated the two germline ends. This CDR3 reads CASSSILGSYNEQFF. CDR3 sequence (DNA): TGTGCCAGCAGCTCAATACTAGGTTCCTACAATGAGCAGTTCTTC.

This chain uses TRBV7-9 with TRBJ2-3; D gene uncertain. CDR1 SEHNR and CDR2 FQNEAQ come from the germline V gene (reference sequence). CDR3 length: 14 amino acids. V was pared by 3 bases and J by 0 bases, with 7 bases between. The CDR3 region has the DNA TGTGCCAGCAGCTTTTATCCTAGCACAGATACGCAGTATTTT. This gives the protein CASSFYPSTDTQYF.

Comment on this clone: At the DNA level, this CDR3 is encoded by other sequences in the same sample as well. CDR3 DNA sequence: TGCGCCAGCAGCTTGGAGGCAGGAGGCAATAATTCACCCCTCCACTTT. Protein sequence: CASSLEAGGNNSPLHF. The chain carries TRBV5-1 and TRBJ1-6; D is unclear. CDR3 length: 16 amino acids. Trimming removed 0 bases at V and 5 bases at J, with 12 bases between. CDR1 is SGHRS and CDR2 is YFSETQ in the germline V gene.

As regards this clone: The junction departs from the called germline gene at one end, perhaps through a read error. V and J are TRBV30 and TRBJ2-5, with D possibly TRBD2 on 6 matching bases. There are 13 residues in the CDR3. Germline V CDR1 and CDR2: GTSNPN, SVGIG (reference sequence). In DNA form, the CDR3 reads TGTGTCTGGAGGAGCACGGGGAGGGAGACCCAGTACTTC. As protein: CVWRSTGRETQYF.

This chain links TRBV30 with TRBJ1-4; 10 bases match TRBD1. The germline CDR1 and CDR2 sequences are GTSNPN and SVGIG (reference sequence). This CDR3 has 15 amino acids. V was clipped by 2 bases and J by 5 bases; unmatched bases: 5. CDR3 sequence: CAWSHGTGVNEKLFF. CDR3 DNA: TGTGCCTGGAGTCACGGGACAGGGGTAAATGAAAAACTGTTTTTT.

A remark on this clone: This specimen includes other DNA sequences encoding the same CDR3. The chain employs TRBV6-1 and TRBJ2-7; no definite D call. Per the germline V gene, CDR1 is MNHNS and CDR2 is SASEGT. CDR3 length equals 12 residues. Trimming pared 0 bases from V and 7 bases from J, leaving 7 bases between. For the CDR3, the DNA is TGTGCCAGCAGTGAAGCAACTGATGAGCAGTACTTC. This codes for CASSEATDEQYF.

The CDR3 reads CASSPIGHQETQYF. CDR3 DNA: TGTGCCAGCAGCCCAATAGGGCATCAAGAGACCCAGTACTTC. The gene calls are TRBV7-9 and TRBJ2-5; D is unclear. V was pared by 5 bases and J by 2 bases, with 12 bases between. The germline gives CDR1 SEHNR, CDR2 FQNEAQ (reference sequence). This CDR3 is 14 amino acids long.

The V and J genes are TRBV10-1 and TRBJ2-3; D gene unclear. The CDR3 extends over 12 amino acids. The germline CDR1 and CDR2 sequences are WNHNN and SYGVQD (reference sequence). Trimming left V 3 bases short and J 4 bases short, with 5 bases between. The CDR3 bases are TGCGCCAGCAGTGATCTGGCAGATACGCAGTATTTT. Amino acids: CASSDLADTQYF.

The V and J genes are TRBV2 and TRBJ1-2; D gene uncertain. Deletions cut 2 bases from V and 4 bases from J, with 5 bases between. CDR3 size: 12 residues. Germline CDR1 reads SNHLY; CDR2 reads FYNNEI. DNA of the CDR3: TGTGCCAGCAGTGAATGGGCCTATGGCTACACCTTC. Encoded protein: CASSEWAYGYTF.

The CDR3 DNA reads TGTGCCATCAGTGAGTCCTTGGGACAGGGCACAGGGCCCCTCCACTTT. It yields the protein CAISESLGQGTGPLHF. The genes are TRBV10-3 and TRBJ1-6; 9 bases line up with TRBD1. The V segment lost 0 bases and the J segment 13 bases; nucleotides outside the gene matches: 10. This CDR3 is 16 amino acids long. Germline values: CDR1 ENHRY, CDR2 SYGVKD.

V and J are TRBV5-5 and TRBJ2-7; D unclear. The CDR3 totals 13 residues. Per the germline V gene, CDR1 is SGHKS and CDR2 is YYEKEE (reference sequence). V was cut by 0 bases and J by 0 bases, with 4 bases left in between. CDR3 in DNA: TGTGCCAGCAGCTTGGGGAACTCCTACGAGCAGTACTTC. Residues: CASSLGNSYEQYF.

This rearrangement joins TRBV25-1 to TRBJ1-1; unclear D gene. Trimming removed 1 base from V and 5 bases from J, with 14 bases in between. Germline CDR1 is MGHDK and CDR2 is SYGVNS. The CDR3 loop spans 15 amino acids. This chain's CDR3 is CASSESKLLGTEAFF. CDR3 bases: TGTGCCAGCAGTGAATCTAAGCTCTTGGGGACTGAAGCTTTCTTT.

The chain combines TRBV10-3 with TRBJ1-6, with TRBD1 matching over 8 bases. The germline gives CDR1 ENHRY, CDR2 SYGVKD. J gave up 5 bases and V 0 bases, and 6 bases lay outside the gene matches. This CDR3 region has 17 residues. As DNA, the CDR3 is TGTGCCATCAGTGAGTCAGCCAGGGGGCTTAATAATTCACCCCTCCACTTT. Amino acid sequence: CAISESARGLNNSPLHF.

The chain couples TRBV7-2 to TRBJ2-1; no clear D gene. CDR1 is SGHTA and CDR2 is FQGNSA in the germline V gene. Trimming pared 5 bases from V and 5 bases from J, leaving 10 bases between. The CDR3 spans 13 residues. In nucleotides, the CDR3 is TGTGCCAGCAGCACTCGACCAAACAATGAGCAGTTCTTC. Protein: CASSTRPNNEQFF.

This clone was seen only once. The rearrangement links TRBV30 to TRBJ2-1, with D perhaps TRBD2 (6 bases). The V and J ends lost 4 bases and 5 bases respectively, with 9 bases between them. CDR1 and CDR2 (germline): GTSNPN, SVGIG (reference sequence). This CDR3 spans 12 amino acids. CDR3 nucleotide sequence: TGTGCCTGGACCCAGCGGGACAATGAGCAGTTCTTC. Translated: CAWTQRDNEQFF.

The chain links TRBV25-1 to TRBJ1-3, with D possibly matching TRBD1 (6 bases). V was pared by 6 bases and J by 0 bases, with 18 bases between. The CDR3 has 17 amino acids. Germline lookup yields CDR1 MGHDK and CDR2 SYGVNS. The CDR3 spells CASRQTATGLSGNTIYF. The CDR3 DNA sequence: TGTGCCAGCAGGCAAACTGCTACAGGGCTCTCTGGAAACACCATATATTTT.

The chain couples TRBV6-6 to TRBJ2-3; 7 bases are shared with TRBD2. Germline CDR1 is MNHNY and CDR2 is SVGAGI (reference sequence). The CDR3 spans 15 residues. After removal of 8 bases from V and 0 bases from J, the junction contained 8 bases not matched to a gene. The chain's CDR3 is CASVERDRSTDTQYF. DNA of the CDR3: TGTGCCAGCGTTGAGCGGGACCGAAGCACAGATACGCAGTATTTT.

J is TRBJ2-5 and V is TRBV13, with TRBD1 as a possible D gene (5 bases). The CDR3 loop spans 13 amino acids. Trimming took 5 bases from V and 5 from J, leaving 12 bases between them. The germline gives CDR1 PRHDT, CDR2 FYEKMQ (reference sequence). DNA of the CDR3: TGTGCCAGCAGCCCAGGGCTCCGGGAGACCCAGTACTTC. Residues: CASSPGLRETQYF.

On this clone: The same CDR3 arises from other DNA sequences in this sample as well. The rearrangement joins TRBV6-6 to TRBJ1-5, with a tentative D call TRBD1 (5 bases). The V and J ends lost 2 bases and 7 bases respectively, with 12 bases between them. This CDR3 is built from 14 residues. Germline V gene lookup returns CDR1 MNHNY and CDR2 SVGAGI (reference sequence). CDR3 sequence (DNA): TGTGCCAGCAGTTACCCCGGGGCTGGGCAGCCCCAGCATTTT. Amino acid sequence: CASSYPGAGQPQHF.

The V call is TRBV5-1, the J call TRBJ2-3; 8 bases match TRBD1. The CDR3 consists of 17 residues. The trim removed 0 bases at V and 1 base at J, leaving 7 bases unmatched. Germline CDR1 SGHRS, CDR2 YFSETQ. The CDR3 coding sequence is TGCGCCAGCAGCTTGGCCAGGCAGGGGGCCGGCACAGATACGCAGTATTTT. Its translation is CASSLARQGAGTDTQYF.

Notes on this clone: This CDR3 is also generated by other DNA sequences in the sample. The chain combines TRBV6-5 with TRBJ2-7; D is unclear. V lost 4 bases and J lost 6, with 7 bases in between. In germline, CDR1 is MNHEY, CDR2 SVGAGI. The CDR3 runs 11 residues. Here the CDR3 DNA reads TGTGCCAGCAGTTTAGGTGGCGAGCAGTACTTC. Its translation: CASSLGGEQYF.

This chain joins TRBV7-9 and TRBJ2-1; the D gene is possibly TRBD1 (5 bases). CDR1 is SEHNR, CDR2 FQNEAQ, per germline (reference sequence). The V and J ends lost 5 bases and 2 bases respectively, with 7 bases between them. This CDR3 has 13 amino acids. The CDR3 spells CASSPDTYNEQFF. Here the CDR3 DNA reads TGTGCCAGCAGCCCGGACACCTACAATGAGCAGTTCTTC.

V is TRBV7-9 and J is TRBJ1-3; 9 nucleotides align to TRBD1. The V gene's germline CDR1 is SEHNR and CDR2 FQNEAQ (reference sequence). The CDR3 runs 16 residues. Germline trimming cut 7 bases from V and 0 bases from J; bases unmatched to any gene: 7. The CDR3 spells CASTGQGRNSGNTIYF. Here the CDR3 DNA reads TGTGCCAGCACCGGACAGGGGAGGAACTCTGGAAACACCATATATTTT.

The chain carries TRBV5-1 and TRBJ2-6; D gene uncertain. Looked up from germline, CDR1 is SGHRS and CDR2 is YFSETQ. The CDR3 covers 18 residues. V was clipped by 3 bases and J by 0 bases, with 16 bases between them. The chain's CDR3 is CASSSEPSGVSGANVLTF. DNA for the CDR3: TGCGCCAGCAGCTCAGAGCCCTCTGGAGTCTCTGGGGCCAACGTCCTGACTTTC.